This section outlines one T cell receptor beta chain sequence together with its context. This entry is derived from a study of shared clonotypes between healthy human individuals. Naive CD4+ cells were CD45RA-selected; the remaining cells were memory. Repertoires were generated with immunoSEQ multiplex PCR, while TCRdb's copy carries only in-frame clones and drops some. The table includes fewer than 400,000 clones, about 74% detected once. Looked up from germline, CDR1 is SGHTA and CDR2 is FQGNSA. CDR3 length equals 18 residues. The V end was cut by 3 bases, the J end by 6 bases, with 23 bases between.

The rearrangement uses TRBV7-2 and TRBJ2-2; a weak D match, TRBD2 (7 bases). The TCR was taken from a man between 25 and 39 years old in good health. Sequencing was performed on memory CD4+ T cells sorted from blood. Subset reported: CD45RA-negative fraction. The CDR3 sequence is CASSFPTLRGAHAGELFF. For the CDR3, the DNA is TGTGCCAGCAGCTTCCCTACCCTCCGGGGGGCCCATGCCGGGGAGCTGTTTTTT.